This T cell receptor beta chain was sequenced in a study of long-term antiretroviral therapy in people with HIV (dated by TCRdb to between 2021 and 2022). Background on the whole study: Collection of the earliest samples took place about a decade ahead of the 2015 WHO recommendation for immediate ART, at a time when ART was typically delayed until CD4 counts fell. About 35% of the 30 participants with HIV were female. Test extractions of a monoclonal T-cell line alongside 30 or so polyclonal samples showed no cross-contamination during QIAcube processing. The cohort contributed roughly 190 cryopreserved PBMC samples from about 29 adults with confirmed HIV infection, collected serially over a mean of about six years (range 1-12). A retrospective serial study tested whether changes in peripheral blood TRB repertoire composition and diversity were associated with ART initiation and durable HIV suppression. The investigation overall reported the following: Since PBMC availability was limited, sequencing covered only the TCR beta chain, with no alpha chain pairing. Because pre-ART samples had limited cell numbers, unsorted PBMC were profiled rather than sorted CD4+ and CD8+ T cells. Starting ART was linked to a significant rise in TRB diversity, yet even after long-term ART the diversity remained significantly lower than in transplant donor controls. Inferences about post-ART repertoire changes are limited because no data were available on ART adherence, viral resistance or therapy changes. The repertoire was dominated across all time points by expanded TRB clones identified before ART initiation, although this dominance was seen to fluctuate and to decrease in many PLHIV after ART. Compared with controls, HIV repertoires had narrower CDR3 length ranges, and the network structure pointed to an antigen-experienced repertoire that shifted only slightly toward naive after ART. The samples span the years 2004 to 2017, and the ART regimens used at that time may not be as effective as current regimens.

Details on this clone: It has no known antigen specificity. Within one base of it there is no much larger clone, and no base qualities were kept.

Inclusion was restricted to participants for whom at least one PBMC sample before ART initiation and at least two post-ART samples were available. All participants with HIV were treated in the United States of America. Before DNA extraction, cryopreserved samples of roughly 0.9-11 million PBMC were thawed and then washed. At the time of the earliest PBMC sample for each participant with HIV, ages ranged from roughly 23 to 55 years. Per participant, PBMC samples came from 1-4 timepoints prior to ART initiation and 2-8 timepoints following ART initiation, for a median of 7 samples. Serial HIV viral load, CD4+ T-cell count, ART history and demographic data were obtained for every participant. Using a Qiagen kit on a QIAcube, genomic DNA was extracted from unsorted PBMC, with samples processed in batches of 12. The immunoSEQ hsTCRB v3.0 assay was used at survey level resolution to sequence the TRB variable region. A depth of roughly 35,000-50,000 T-cell genomes per sample was targeted for TRB sequencing. Pooled TRB libraries were sequenced on an Illumina MiSeq with a v3 150-cycle kit. In the original analysis: Repertoire analysis was performed in R inside a reproducible Nextflow workflow that covered QC, data transformation and analysis. Custom analyses were implemented in LymphoSeq2, an R package for AIRR-Seq data exploration. A few samples yielding fewer than 5000 total TRB sequences were excluded, leaving 188 analyzed HIV repertoires. Of the roughly 190 retained HIV repertoires, over 55 were collected before and roughly 130 after ART initiation. Each repertoire was downsampled to 5000 TRB nucleotide sequences, and summary statistics were averaged across 100 downsampling iterations. TRB sequences were retained for analysis only if CDR3 regions of at least seven amino acids were present. Diversity was measured with a Shannon entropy-derived clonality score and the Gini coefficient. In repertoire networks, the top 5000 CDR3 amino acid sequences were linked whenever an edit distance of one separated two sequences. For TRB CDR3 amino acid sequences, antigen specificity groups and MHC restriction were predicted with GLIPH2. To flag known associations with CMV, EBV, HIV or tissue antigens, CDR3 amino acid sequences were compared against VDJdb and McPAS-TCR. Pre-ART, post-ART and control groups were compared with Wilcoxon signed-rank tests and Holm-Bonferroni correction. TCRdb mirrors the immuneACCESS table, restricted to in-frame sequences. Some clones are absent from its copies; in checked studies, under half trace to an unresolved V gene, and the reason for the others is unknown. V and J calls and clone size are copied from that table; D and trimming were computed from the DNA. This sample lists approximately 24,000 clones; around 81% were detected once. The biggest ten clones account for around 16% of the sample.

From cysteine to phenylalanine, the CDR3 is 14 amino acids long. Only the CDR3 part of the read is kept: 42 bases, read in frame from the first base. Germline trimming: 4 bases from V, 8 bases from J; junction bases outside gene matches: 5. CDR1 and CDR2 were assigned from the germline V gene as SGHVS and FQNEAQ. Material: unsorted PBMCs, obtained at the start of antiretroviral therapy, before treatment. This chain is built from TRBV7-8 and TRBJ1-6; TRBD1 fits 7 bases in the junction. This receptor was obtained from a woman between 18 and 29 years old with HIV. The CDR3 reads as follows: CASSSRDRYSPLHF. The sequenced DNA: TGTGCCAGCAGCTCCCGGGACAGATATTCACCCCTCCACTTT.